A selection of T cell receptor beta chains follows, all from one sample in a study of blood T cells in healthy people across ages. TCRdb re-derived calls from the 5' RACE reads in MiXCR, one entry per CDR3 protein. The repertoire holds hundreds of thousands of distinct CDR3 sequences, with 25% to 35% as singletons. Sequenced material: blood. Receptors were obtained from an elderly woman in good health. The CDR3 runs from the conserved cysteine through the conserved F or W. A D gene is named only where the DNA matches it firmly. Clone size is stated in some rows and not others, as once, few, many or a class when expanded.

v_call	j_call	d_call	clone_size	cdr3_nt	cdr3_aa
TRBV12-3/TRBV12-4	TRBJ2-7	TRBD1	many	TGTGCCAGCAGTATCTCGGGACAGCATACCTACGAGCAGTACTTC	CASSISGQHTYEQYF
TRBV3-1	TRBJ1-2	.	few	TGTGCCAGCAGCCAAGGCCGAGCCGGGGGCTACACCTTC	CASSQGRAGGYTF
TRBV6-1	TRBJ2-5	TRBD2	many	TGTGCCAGCATGAAGCGGGGGGGCCAGGAGACCCAGTACTTC	CASMKRGGQETQYF
TRBV7-9	TRBJ2-7	TRBD2	many	TGTGCAACCCTCCCACTAGCGGGGTCCGGCGAGCAGTACTTC	CATLPLAGSGEQYF
TRBV29-1	TRBJ2-2	.	few	TGCAGCGTTGACCAGGGAAACACCGGGGAGCTGTTTTTT	CSVDQGNTGELFF
TRBV6-1	TRBJ2-7	TRBD1	many	TGTGCCAGCAGTCAAGGTCGAGACAGGGACCACGAGCAGTACTTC	CASSQGRDRDHEQYF
TRBV4-2	TRBJ1-1	.	many	TGTGCCAGCAGCCAAGAGGAGTTAGACTCCGCCACTGAAGCTTTCTTT	CASSQEELDSATEAFF
TRBV27	TRBJ1-2	.	few	TGTGCCAGCAGTTTTCCAGGACAGAACTATGGCTACACCTTC	CASSFPGQNYGYTF
TRBV11-2	TRBJ2-7	TRBD1	many	TGTGCCAGCAGCTTGGGGCTCGACAGGGATTACGAGCAGTACTTC	CASSLGLDRDYEQYF
TRBV20-1	TRBJ1-3	.	.	TGCAGTGCTAGAGTAGTCGCTGGAAACACCATATATTTT	CSARVVAGNTIYF
TRBV9	TRBJ2-1	TRBD2	many	TGTGCCAGCAGCGTACAGACTAGCGGGGGTGTTGAGCAGTTCTTC	CASSVQTSGGVEQFF
TRBV15	TRBJ1-6	.	.	TGTGCCACCAGCGCACAAATAAATAATTCACCCCTCCACTTT	CATSAQINNSPLHF
TRBV29-1	TRBJ2-3	.	many	TGCAGCGCTGTGGACAGGGACTATGCAGATACGCAGTATTTT	CSAVDRDYADTQYF
TRBV27	TRBJ1-2	TRBD1	many	TGTGCCAGCAGTTCCGGACAGGGGGTATATTATGGCTACACCTTC	CASSSGQGVYYGYTF
TRBV20-1	TRBJ2-7	TRBD2	many	TGCAGTGCTCGACTAGCGGGGGGCGCCTACGAGCAGTACTTC	CSARLAGGAYEQYF
TRBV20-1	TRBJ1-5	.	few	TGCAGTGCTATCACTGGGGGGACCGCTAACGATCAGCCCCAGCATTTT	CSAITGGTANDQPQHF
TRBV20-1	TRBJ2-7	.	many	TGCAGTGCTATGCGGGGTGGCGAGCAGTACTTC	CSAMRGGEQYF
TRBV7-2	TRBJ2-1	TRBD2	.	TGTGCCAGCAGCTTAAGGCTAGCGGGGGTCCTAAAGAACGATGAGCAGTTCTTC	CASSLRLAGVLKNDEQFF
TRBV2	TRBJ2-7	TRBD1	many	TGTGCCAGCACCAAGGAGACAGGGGTGTACGAGCAGTACTTC	CASTKETGVYEQYF
TRBV9	TRBJ2-4	.	many	TGTGCCAGCAGCTCTCGACCGGGACAACTAGCCAAAAACATTCAGTACTTC	CASSSRPGQLAKNIQYF
TRBV15	TRBJ2-7	.	.	TGTGCCACCAGCAGAGATCGGCAGACCTACAATGAGCAGTACTTC	CATSRDRQTYNEQYF
TRBV4-2	TRBJ2-7	.	many	TGTGCCAGCAGCCAAGAGAGGAGGACCTCCTACGAGCAGTACTTC	CASSQERRTSYEQYF
TRBV6-2/TRBV6-3	TRBJ1-2	.	many	TGTGCCAGCAGGGAACACAACTATGGCTACACCTTC	CASREHNYGYTF
TRBV7-9	TRBJ2-5	.	many	TGTGCCAGCAGCTTAATATACCCAAAGGAGACCCAGTACTTC	CASSLIYPKETQYF
TRBV3-1	TRBJ1-1	.	many	TGTGCCAGCAGCTCCGCCGGGAGAACTGAAGCTTTCTTT	CASSSAGRTEAFF
TRBV12-3/TRBV12-4	TRBJ2-1	TRBD2	many	TGTGCCAGCAGGGGAACTAGCGGGCCTAGTGGTGAGCAGTTCTTC	CASRGTSGPSGEQFF
TRBV20-1	TRBJ2-7	.	.	TGCAGTGCTAGTGGCGGACTTAGTCAATACGAGCAGTACTTC	CSASGGLSQYEQYF
TRBV11-2	TRBJ2-2	.	many	TGTGCCGTGGACACCGGGGAGCTGTTTTTT	CAVDTGELFF
TRBV6-1	TRBJ1-2	TRBD1	many	TGTGCCAGCAGTGAAGCGCAGGGGGGATATGGCTACACCTTC	CASSEAQGGYGYTF
TRBV7-2	TRBJ1-5	.	.	TGTGCCAGCAGCGCTCGGGGACTCAGCAATCAGCCCCAGCATTTT	CASSARGLSNQPQHF
TRBV29-1	TRBJ1-2	.	once	TGCAGCGTTGAATCGGTTAGTGGTCTTAACTATGGCTACACCTTC	CSVESVSGLNYGYTF
TRBV29-1	TRBJ2-5	.	many	TGCAGCGTTGAAGATGGGAAGACCCAGTACTTC	CSVEDGKTQYF
TRBV10-3	TRBJ2-2	.	few	TGTGCCATCAGTGAATCACCGAACACCGGGGAGCTGTTTTTT	CAISESPNTGELFF
TRBV9	TRBJ2-1	.	many	TGTGCCAGCAGCCTAAGGGGCAACCCGACTGGGAATGAGCAGTTCTTC	CASSLRGNPTGNEQFF
TRBV7-3	TRBJ2-1	.	many	TGTGCCAGCAGCCCGAGGGGGGATAACAATGAGCAGTTCTTC	CASSPRGDNNEQFF
TRBV6-2/TRBV6-3	TRBJ2-1	.	many	TGTGCCAGCAGCAGCGACTCAGAGCAGTTCTTC	CASSSDSEQFF
TRBV20-1	TRBJ2-1	TRBD2	.	TGCAGTGCCGGCACTACACCGGGACTAACTAATGAGCAGTTCTTC	CSAGTTPGLTNEQFF
TRBV7-3	TRBJ2-7	TRBD2	many	TGTGCCAGCAGCTGGACTAGCGGGGGACACAAGTACTTC	CASSWTSGGHKYF
TRBV4-1	TRBJ2-5	.	many	TGCGCCAGCAGCCATCAAGGGGAAGAGACCCAGTACTTC	CASSHQGEETQYF
TRBV4-1	TRBJ1-2	.	.	TGCGCCAGCAGCCAGGAGAGGGACATCAGTGGCTACACCTTC	CASSQERDISGYTF
TRBV15	TRBJ1-5	.	.	TGTGCCACCAGCCCTAGATCTAGTAGCAATCAGCCCCAGCATTTT	CATSPRSSSNQPQHF
TRBV15	TRBJ2-5	.	many	TGTGCCACCAGCAGAGATCGGAGGAAGACCCAGTACTTC	CATSRDRRKTQYF
TRBV5-1	TRBJ2-5	TRBD1	many	TGCGCCAGCAGCCTGACAGGGGGCAAAGAGACCCAGTACTTC	CASSLTGGKETQYF
TRBV20-1	TRBJ1-2	.	many	TGCAGTGCTAGTGGGGGCTTCTCCGGGGACCTCTATGGCTACACCTTC	CSASGGFSGDLYGYTF
TRBV20-1	TRBJ1-5	TRBD1	.	TGCAGTGCTAGAGATAAAGGGACAGGGTATAGTCAGCCCCAGCATTTT	CSARDKGTGYSQPQHF
TRBV5-1	TRBJ2-1	.	few	TGCGCCAGCAGCTTGGTTGGGACACAGGGCAATGAGCAGTTCTTC	CASSLVGTQGNEQFF
TRBV11-2	TRBJ2-3	.	few	TGTGCCAGCAGCTTAGATCTGGGGGGGGGCCATACGCAGTATTTT	CASSLDLGGGHTQYF
TRBV6-1	TRBJ2-7	.	many	TGTGCCAGCAGCCCCTTGGACGAGCAGTACTTC	CASSPLDEQYF
TRBV20-1	TRBJ2-1	TRBD2	many	TGCAGTGCTAGAGGTTACTTGGTCGGGGGGGGCCGGAATGAGCAGTTCTTC	CSARGYLVGGGRNEQFF
TRBV20-1	TRBJ1-2	.	.	TGCAGTGCTAAGGACACAAACTATGGCTACACCTTC	CSAKDTNYGYTF
TRBV7-9	TRBJ1-4	.	.	TGTGCCAGCAGCTTTCTAGGGAGGACCCCCAATGAAAAACTGTTTTTT	CASSFLGRTPNEKLFF
TRBV6-5	TRBJ1-2	.	few	TGTGCCAGCAGTTACCGAGAGCGAGGAGGCTACACCTTC	CASSYRERGGYTF
TRBV7-9	TRBJ1-2	TRBD1	few	TGTGCCAGCAGCTCGGTGGTAGGGGGCAACTATGGCTACACCTTC	CASSSVVGGNYGYTF